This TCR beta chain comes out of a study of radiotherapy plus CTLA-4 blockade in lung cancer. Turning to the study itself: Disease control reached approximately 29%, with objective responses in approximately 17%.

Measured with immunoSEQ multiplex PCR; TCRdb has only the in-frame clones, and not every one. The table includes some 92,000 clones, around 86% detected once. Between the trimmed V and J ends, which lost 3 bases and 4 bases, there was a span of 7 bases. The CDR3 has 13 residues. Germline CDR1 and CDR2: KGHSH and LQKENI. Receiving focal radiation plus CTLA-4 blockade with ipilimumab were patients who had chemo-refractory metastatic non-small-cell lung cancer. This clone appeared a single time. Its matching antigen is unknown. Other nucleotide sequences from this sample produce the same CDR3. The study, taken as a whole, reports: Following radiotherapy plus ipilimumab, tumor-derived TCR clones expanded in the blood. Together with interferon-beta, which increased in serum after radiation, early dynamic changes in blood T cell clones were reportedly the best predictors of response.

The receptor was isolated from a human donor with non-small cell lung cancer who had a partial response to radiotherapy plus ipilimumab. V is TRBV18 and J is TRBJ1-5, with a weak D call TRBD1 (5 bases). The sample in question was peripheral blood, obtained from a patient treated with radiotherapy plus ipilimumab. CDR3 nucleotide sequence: TGTGCCAGCTCACCCGACAGAAATCAGCCCCAGCATTTT. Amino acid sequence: CASSPDRNQPQHF.